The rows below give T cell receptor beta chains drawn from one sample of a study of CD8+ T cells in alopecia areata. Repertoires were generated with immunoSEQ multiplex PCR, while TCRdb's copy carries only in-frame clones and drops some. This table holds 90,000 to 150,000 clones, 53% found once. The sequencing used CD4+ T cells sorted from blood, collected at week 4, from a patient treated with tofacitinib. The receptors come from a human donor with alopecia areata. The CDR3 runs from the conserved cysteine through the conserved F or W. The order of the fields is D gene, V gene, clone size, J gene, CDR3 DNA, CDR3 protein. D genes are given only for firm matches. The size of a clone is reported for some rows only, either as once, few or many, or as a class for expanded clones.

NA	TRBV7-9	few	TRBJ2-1	TGTGCCAGCAGCCTGACGGGAGTCGGTGAGCAGTTCTTC	CASSLTGVGEQFF
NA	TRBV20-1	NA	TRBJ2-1	TGCAGTGCTAGACTCGGTGAGCAGTTCTTC	CSARLGEQFF
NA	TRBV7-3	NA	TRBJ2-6	TGTGCCAGCTCGGGGGTCGCTCGCTCTGGGGCCAACGTCCTGACTTTC	CASSGVARSGANVLTF
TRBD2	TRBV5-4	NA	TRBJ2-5	TGTGCCAGCAGCGCCCGACTAGCGGGAGTGGGGGAGACCCAGTACTTC	CASSARLAGVGETQYF
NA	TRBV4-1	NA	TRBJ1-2	TGCGCCAGCAGACGATCGGGAACAGCGCATGGCTACACCTTC	CASRRSGTAHGYTF
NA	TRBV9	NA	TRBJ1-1	TGTGCCAGCAGCGCCCGACAGGACGGGGAAGCTTTCTTT	CASSARQDGEAFF
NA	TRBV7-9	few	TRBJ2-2	TGTGCCAGCAGCCCGGGGCGGGGGCCTAACACCGGGGAGCTGTTTTTT	CASSPGRGPNTGELFF
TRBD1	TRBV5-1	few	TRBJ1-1	TGCGCCAGCAGCTTGCACGCAGGGGGAAACACTGAAGCTTTCTTT	CASSLHAGGNTEAFF
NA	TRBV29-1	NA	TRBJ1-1	TGCAGCGTAGTTAACAGCCCCCTTCGGAACACTGAAGCTTTCTTT	CSVVNSPLRNTEAFF
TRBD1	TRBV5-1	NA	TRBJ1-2	TGCGCCAGCAGCTCCGCGGGGACAGGAACTTATGGCTACACCTTC	CASSSAGTGTYGYTF
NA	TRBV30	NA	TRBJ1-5	TGTGCCTGGAGTGTTGGGGGACTCCTAATCAATCAGCCCCAGCATTTT	CAWSVGGLLINQPQHF
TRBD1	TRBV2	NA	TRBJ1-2	TGTGCCAGCAGTGACGTTAGGACAGGGGTTGTTCAAGGCTACACCTTC	CASSDVRTGVVQGYTF
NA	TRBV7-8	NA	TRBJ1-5	TGTGCCAGCAGTCCCTCTCGGGGGATCGGGCAGCCCCAGCATTTT	CASSPSRGIGQPQHF
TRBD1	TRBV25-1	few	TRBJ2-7	TGTGCCAGCAGCCCGGGACAGGGGATAGAGTACTTC	CASSPGQGIEYF
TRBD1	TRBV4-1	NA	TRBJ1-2	TGCGCCAGCAGCCAAGTGGGACAGGGGCTGGATGGCTACACCTTC	CASSQVGQGLDGYTF
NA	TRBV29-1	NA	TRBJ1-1	TGCAGCGTTCGGGCTATCATGAACACTGAAGCTTTCTTT	CSVRAIMNTEAFF